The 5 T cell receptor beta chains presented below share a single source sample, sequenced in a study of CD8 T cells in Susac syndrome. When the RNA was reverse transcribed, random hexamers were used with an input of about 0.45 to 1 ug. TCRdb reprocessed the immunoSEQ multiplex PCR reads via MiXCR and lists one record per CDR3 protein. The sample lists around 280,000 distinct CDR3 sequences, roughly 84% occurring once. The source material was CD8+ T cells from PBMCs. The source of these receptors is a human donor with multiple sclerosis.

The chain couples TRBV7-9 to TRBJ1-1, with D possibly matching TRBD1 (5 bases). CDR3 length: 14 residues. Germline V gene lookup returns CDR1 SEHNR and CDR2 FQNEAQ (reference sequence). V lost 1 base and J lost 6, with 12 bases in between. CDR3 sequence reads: CASSLGRGGAEAFF. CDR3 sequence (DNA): TGTGCCAGCAGCTTAGGGAGGGGCGGCGCTGAAGCTTTCTTT.

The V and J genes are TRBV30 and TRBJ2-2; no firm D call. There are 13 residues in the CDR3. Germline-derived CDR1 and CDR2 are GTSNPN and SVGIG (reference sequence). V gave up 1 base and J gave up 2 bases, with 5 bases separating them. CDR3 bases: TGTGCCTGGAGTGGACAAAACACCGGGGAGCTGTTTTTT. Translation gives CAWSGQNTGELFF.

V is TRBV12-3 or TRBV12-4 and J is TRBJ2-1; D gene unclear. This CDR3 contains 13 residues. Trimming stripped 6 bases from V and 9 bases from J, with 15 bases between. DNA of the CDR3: TGTGCCAGCAGCTGGGCTTCTGCGGCTGAGCAGTTCTTC. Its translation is CASSWASAAEQFF.

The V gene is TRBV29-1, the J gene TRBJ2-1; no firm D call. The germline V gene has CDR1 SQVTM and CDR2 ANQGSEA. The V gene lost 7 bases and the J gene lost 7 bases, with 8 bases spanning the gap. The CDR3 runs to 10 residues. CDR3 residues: CSGDGNEQFF. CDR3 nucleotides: TGCAGCGGTGATGGGAATGAGCAGTTCTTC.

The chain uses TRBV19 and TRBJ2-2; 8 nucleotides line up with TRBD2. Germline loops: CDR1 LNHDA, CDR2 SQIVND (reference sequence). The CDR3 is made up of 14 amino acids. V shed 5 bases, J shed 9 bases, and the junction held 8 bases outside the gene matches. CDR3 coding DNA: TGTGCCAGTAGTCGAAGCGGGAGTCACAGGGAGCTGTTTTTT. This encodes CASSRSGSHRELFF.